Following are 21 T cell receptor beta chains from one sample sequenced in a study of blood T cells in healthy people across ages. A sample-barcoded 5' primer and a J-beta primer mix were used in a second PCR of about 7 to 12 cycles. MiXCR was run by TCRdb on the 5' RACE reads, yielding one entry per CDR3 protein. The table includes 850,000 to 1,100,000 distinct CDR3 sequences, around two fifths detected once. The sample consisted of blood. Source of these receptors: a young man in good health.

The J gene is TRBJ1-1, the V gene TRBV4-3; D ambiguous. The V and J ends lost 1 base and 3 bases respectively, with 12 bases between them. The CDR3 is 15 residues long. Germline assignment: CDR1 LGHNA and CDR2 YSLEER. Here the CDR3 reads CASSQGWERYTEAFF. The CDR3 DNA reads TGCGCCAGCAGCCAAGGGTGGGAGAGGTACACTGAAGCTTTCTTT.

This clonotype has more than one count but fewer than ten. The V gene is TRBV4-1, the J gene TRBJ1-1; D perhaps matches TRBD1 (6 bases). With 1 base removed from V and 0 bases from J, the gap between germline ends came to 12 bases. Germline values: CDR1 MGHRA, CDR2 YSYEKL. CDR3 length: 16 amino acids. The CDR3 region has the DNA TGCGCCAGCAGCCAAGGTCAGGGGATAATGAACACTGAAGCTTTCTTT. Translated: CASSQGQGIMNTEAFF.

This clonotype was seen only a few times. The rearrangement uses TRBV29-1 and TRBJ2-3; D call uncertain. This CDR3 is 13 amino acids long. Germline V gene sequence: CDR1 SQVTM, CDR2 ANQGSEA. V lost 1 base and J 4 bases, leaving 9 bases between the germline ends. CDR3 in amino acids: CSVEAGSSDTQYF. In nucleotides, the CDR3 is TGCAGCGTTGAAGCCGGGTCATCAGATACGCAGTATTTT.

This chain uses TRBV6-1 with TRBJ1-1; D is undetermined. The CDR3 loop spans 13 amino acids. Per germline, CDR1 MNHNS and CDR2 SASEGT. The V and J ends lost 1 base and 10 bases respectively, with 13 bases between them. CDR3 in DNA: TGTGCCAGCAGTGAAGTAGAGGGAACGGCAGCTTTCTTT. This codes for CASSEVEGTAAFF.

This clonotype was seen only a few times. V usage is TRBV2 and J usage is TRBJ2-1; D may be TRBD1 or TRBD2 (5 bases each). V was shortened by 11 bases and J by 7 bases, with 24 bases between the two germline ends. The CDR3 spans 15 residues. In germline, CDR1 is SNHLY, CDR2 FYNNEI. The CDR3 DNA sequence: TGTGCCTCCAAGGGGATACTAGTTGCATCAAATGAGCAGTTCTTC. This gives the protein CASKGILVASNEQFF.

With regard to this clonotype: The junction differs from germline at one of its ends, possibly a read error. This sequence joins TRBV12-3 or TRBV12-4 and TRBJ1-2, with D hard to call. This CDR3 comprises 12 residues. The CDR3 DNA reads TGTGCCAGCAGTTTATCAGTATCGGGCTGCACCTTC. This gives the protein CASSLSVSGCTF.

The V gene is TRBV20-1, the J gene TRBJ2-4; a weak D match, TRBD2 (5 bases). With the DNA end fitting TRBJ2-7 better, the J assignment may be wrong. Looked up from germline, CDR1 is DFQATT and CDR2 is SNEGSKA (reference sequence). This CDR3 spans 14 amino acids. This chain's CDR3 is CSARDPGIDDEQYF. CDR3 sequence (DNA): TGCAGTGCTAGAGACCCGGGAATAGACGACGAGCAGTACTTC.

The rearrangement joins TRBV6-5 to TRBJ2-1; D is perhaps TRBD1 (5 bases). The germline V and J ends were trimmed by 3 bases and 3 bases, with 15 bases remaining between them. The germline gives CDR1 MNHEY, CDR2 SVGAGI. The CDR3 consists of 16 residues. The CDR3 sequence is CASSYSQVRGYNEQFF. DNA for the CDR3: TGTGCCAGCAGTTATTCTCAGGTTAGGGGCTACAATGAGCAGTTCTTC.

The V gene is TRBV27, the J gene TRBJ1-5; no reliable D call. Germline V lookup: CDR1 MNHEY, CDR2 SMNVEV (reference sequence). Trimming took 5 bases from V and 0 from J, leaving 14 bases between them. CDR3 length equals 16 residues. This chain's CDR3 is CASSTEGRYSNQPQHF. DNA of the CDR3: TGTGCCAGCAGTACAGAGGGCCGTTATAGCAATCAGCCCCAGCATTTT.

This chain links TRBV4-1 with TRBJ2-7, with 8 nucleotides matching TRBD1. Germline CDR1 is MGHRA and CDR2 is YSYEKL. The CDR3 has 15 residues. J gave up 3 bases and V 0 bases, and 4 bases lay outside the gene matches. The CDR3 DNA follows: TGCGCCAGCAGCCAAGATGGGACAGGAGACTACGAGCAGTACTTC. Residues: CASSQDGTGDYEQYF.

This clonotype was detected ten times or more. V gene TRBV4-2 combines with J gene TRBJ2-1, with TRBD2 as a possible D gene (6 bases). Trimming took 0 bases from V and 4 from J, leaving 10 bases between them. Germline V CDR1 and CDR2: LGHNA, YNFKEQ. The CDR3 runs to 15 residues. The CDR3 region is CASSQELAEYNEQFF. DNA of the CDR3: TGTGCCAGCAGCCAAGAACTAGCAGAATACAATGAGCAGTTCTTC.

V and J are TRBV7-2 and TRBJ1-6; weak D call: TRBD1 (6 bases). Germline V gene data show CDR1 as SGHTA and CDR2 as FQGNSA. V was pared by 6 bases and J by 5 bases, with 17 bases between. The CDR3 contains 16 residues. This chain's CDR3 is CASRDFGTTHNSPLHF. Here the CDR3 DNA reads TGTGCCAGCAGGGATTTCGGGACAACTCATAATTCACCCCTCCACTTT.

This clonotype was recorded a few times. The chain uses TRBV5-6 and TRBJ1-2; TRBD1 aligns across 7 bases. The ends lost 5 bases at V and 4 bases at J; junction bases unmatched: 11. Germline CDR1 and CDR2: SGHDT and YYEEEE. The CDR3 has 15 amino acids. As DNA, the CDR3 is TGTGCCAGCAGTTACGGGACAGCCCACGGCTATGGCTACACCTTC. Amino acids: CASSYGTAHGYGYTF.

The chain uses TRBV5-5 and TRBJ1-2; 8 bases agree with TRBD1. V lost 2 bases to trimming and J lost 0 bases; unmatched junction nucleotides: 12. Looked up from germline, CDR1 is SGHKS and CDR2 is YYEKEE (reference sequence). The CDR3 totals 18 residues. Here the CDR3 reads CASSFTPRDRGANYGYTF. The CDR3 DNA reads TGTGCCAGCAGCTTTACGCCCCGTGACAGGGGAGCTAACTATGGCTACACCTTC.

This chain uses TRBV2 with TRBJ1-5; 7 bases agree with TRBD1. CDR3 size: 15 residues. Germline CDR1 and CDR2: SNHLY and FYNNEI. V lost 3 bases and J lost 7; bases outside the gene matches: 9. The CDR3 bases are TGTGCCAGCAGTGACGACAGGGTTGGGCGGCAGCCCCAGCATTTT. Translated, it gives CASSDDRVGRQPQHF.

The chain couples TRBV20-1 to TRBJ1-2, with 7 nucleotides matching TRBD1. The V segment lost 6 bases and the J segment 7 bases; nucleotides outside the gene matches: 11. Germline V gives CDR1 DFQATT, CDR2 SNEGSKA (reference sequence). The CDR3 has 13 residues. The CDR3 reads CSAVNRGAGGYTF. CDR3 sequence (DNA): TGCAGTGCCGTTAACAGGGGAGCAGGTGGCTACACCTTC.

V and J are TRBV7-2 and TRBJ2-3, with a tentative D call TRBD1 (5 bases). The germline V gene encodes CDR1 SGHTA and CDR2 FQGNSA. This CDR3 spans 15 amino acids. Trimming cost V 1 base and J 4 bases, with 12 bases left between them. CDR3 sequence reads: CASSLEAGKPDTQYF. The CDR3 nucleotides read TGTGCCAGCAGCTTAGAGGCAGGGAAGCCAGATACGCAGTATTTT.

CDR3 DNA sequence: TGTGCCAGCAGCCAAGATTCGGGCAGCCCGAATTACAATGAGCAGTACTTC. Protein: CASSQDSGSPNYNEQYF. The J gene is TRBJ2-5, the V gene TRBV3-1; D unclear. Trimming took 0 bases from V and 11 from J, leaving 25 bases between them. The CDR3 is 17 amino acids. The germline V gene encodes CDR1 LGHDT and CDR2 YNNKEL (reference sequence).

This chain uses TRBV5-5 with TRBJ1-1; 7 bases fit TRBD1. The CDR3 extends over 13 amino acids. The trim removed 3 bases at V and 14 bases at J, leaving 13 bases unmatched. Germline V gene sequence: CDR1 SGHKS, CDR2 YYEKEE (reference sequence). The CDR3 spells CASSSKLDRAIFF. The CDR3, as DNA: TGTGCCAGCAGCTCTAAACTCGACAGGGCTATATTCTTT.

The CDR3 region is CASSLTPTGGKHNEQFF. The CDR3 DNA reads as TGTGCCAGCAGCCTGACTCCCACAGGGGGCAAACACAATGAGCAGTTCTTC. The chain links TRBV5-6 to TRBJ2-1; 9 bases agree with TRBD1. The V and J ends lost 4 bases and 5 bases, in that order; junction bases with no gene match: 13. The CDR3 spans 17 residues. CDR1 SGHDT and CDR2 YYEEEE come from the germline V gene.

The V call is TRBV12-3 or TRBV12-4, the J call TRBJ2-5; the D gene is possibly TRBD1 (5 bases). Trimming cost V 3 bases and J 5 bases, with 16 bases left between them. CDR3 size: 15 residues. CDR3 bases: TGTGCCAGCAGTTTGCCCGGACAAATACGGGAGACCCAGTACTTC. Its translation is CASSLPGQIRETQYF.